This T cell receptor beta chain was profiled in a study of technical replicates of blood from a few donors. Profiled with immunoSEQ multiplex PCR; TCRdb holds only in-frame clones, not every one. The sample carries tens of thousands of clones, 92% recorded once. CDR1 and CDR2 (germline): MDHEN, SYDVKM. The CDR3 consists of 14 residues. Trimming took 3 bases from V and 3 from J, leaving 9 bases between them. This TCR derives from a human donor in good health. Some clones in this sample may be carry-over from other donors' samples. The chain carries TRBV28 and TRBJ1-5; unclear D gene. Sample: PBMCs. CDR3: CASSFSGNNQPQHF. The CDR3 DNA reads TGTGCCAGCAGTTTTTCCGGGAACAATCAGCCCCAGCATTTT.